This entry is about one TCR beta chain. What it binds is not known. A single record per CDR3 protein comes from TCRdb applying MiXCR to the 5' RACE reads. The sample has a few hundred thousand distinct CDR3 sequences; about 13% are singletons. The record originates from a study of CD8 T cells in ankylosing spondylitis. Study findings and constraints: Matched ankylosing spondylitis synovial fluid reportedly showed significant enrichment of disease-linked clones. Prior literature has documented some motif variants in synovial fluid and blood from reactive arthritis. What seemed typical of ankylosing spondylitis blood was a TCR beta motif built from roughly eight highly homologous variants. Disease-linked clones bore a CD8+ phenotype and were relatively rare in peripheral blood.

Trimming stripped 4 bases from V and 1 base from J, with 10 bases between. The germline V gene encodes CDR1 LGHDT and CDR2 YNNKEL (reference sequence). The CDR3 length is 14 residues. Material: blood, either unsorted or a sorted T cell fraction (not recorded which). The sequence derives from a male donor with ankylosing spondylitis. The chain joins TRBV3-1 to TRBJ1-1; no clear D. The CDR3 here is CASSPVQRNTEAFF. CDR3 DNA: TGTGCCAGCAGCCCAGTCCAGCGGAACACTGAAGCTTTCTTT.